These T cell receptor beta chains were read from a single sample in a study of shared clonotypes between healthy human individuals. Profiled with immunoSEQ multiplex PCR; TCRdb holds only in-frame clones, not every one. The top ten hold 1.5% to 2% of the sample, which has roughly 2,000,000 clones, about 94% seen once. The sequencing input was naive CD8+ T cells from PBMCs. Every receptor here comes from a man aged 18 to 29 in good health. Some clones in this sample may be carry-over from other donors' samples. CDR3s include the opening cysteine and the closing phenylalanine or tryptophan. Each record gives: clone size, J gene, D gene, V gene, CDR3 DNA, CDR3 protein. D genes are given only for firm matches. Size values are once, few and many counts, or a class for expanded clones, and some rows have none.

.,TRBJ1-2,.,TRBV6-1,TGTGCCAGCAGTGCCTGGATGTTCGACAGAAACTATGGCTACACCTTC,CASSAWMFDRNYGYTF
once,TRBJ2-2,.,TRBV5-6,TGTGCCAGCAGCTTGGTTGCTAGCGAAAACACCGGGGAGCTGTTTTTT,CASSLVASENTGELFF
.,TRBJ1-1,TRBD1,TRBV27,TGTGCCAGCAGTGTACCGGGACAGGGAAGAACTGAAGCTTTCTTT,CASSVPGQGRTEAFF
once,TRBJ2-1,.,TRBV7-3,TGTGCCAGCAGCTTAACGAGGGGGACGATCAATGAGCAGTTCTTC,CASSLTRGTINEQFF
once,TRBJ1-1,.,TRBV15,TGTGCCACCAGCTCCTCCTACGGCCCTGAAGCTTTCTTT,CATSSSYGPEAFF
.,TRBJ2-1,.,TRBV13,TGTGCCAGCAGCCCCGCCGGGGGTTATCTTGGCAATGAGCAGTTCTTC,CASSPAGGYLGNEQFF
once,TRBJ1-4,.,TRBV6-5,TGTGCCAGCATGGATGCGGCAACTAATGAAAAACTGTTTTTT,CASMDAATNEKLFF
.,TRBJ1-3,.,TRBV9,TGTGCCAGCAGCGTAGGTCCAGGCGGCGGAAACACCATATATTTT,CASSVGPGGGNTIYF
.,TRBJ2-1,TRBD1,TRBV7-3,TGTGCCAGCAGCACCGGGACAGGGGGCGGCCACCACTGGCGGGGATCCTACAATGAGCAGTTCTTC,CASSTGTGGGHHWRGSYNEQFF
.,TRBJ2-1,.,TRBV27,TGTGCCAGCAGTTTATCTCGAGGCAATGAGCAGTTCTTC,CASSLSRGNEQFF
.,TRBJ1-1,.,TRBV5-1,TGCGCCAGCAGCTTACCAGGGGACACTGAAGCTTTCTTT,CASSLPGDTEAFF
.,TRBJ2-4,.,TRBV4-3,TGCGCCAGCAGCCAAGATCCAGCGCGGTTCGCCAAAAACATTCAGTACTTC,CASSQDPARFAKNIQYF
.,TRBJ2-5,.,TRBV14,TGTGCCAGCAGCCAAGGATCCCGATGGGGGAGCCAGTACTTC,CASSQGSRWGSQYF
once,TRBJ1-3,.,TRBV5-3,TGTGCCAGATCCCATCTCGGGGTCGGCAGGAGCTCTGGAAACACCATATATTTT,CARSHLGVGRSSGNTIYF
.,TRBJ2-5,TRBD2,TRBV5-6,TGTGCCAGCAGCTCGGGGGGGGCCGAGACCCAGTACTTC,CASSSGGAETQYF
.,TRBJ1-4,.,TRBV5-1,TGCGCCAGCAGCTTGGGAGAAAGCCTTAATGAAAAACTGTTTTTT,CASSLGESLNEKLFF
.,TRBJ2-2,.,TRBV5-1,TGCGCCAGCAGCGACCGGACCGGGGAGCTGTTTTTT,CASSDRTGELFF
.,TRBJ2-1,.,TRBV6-1,TGTGCCAGCGTGGGAGGCGTAAATGAGCAGTTCTTC,CASVGGVNEQFF